This is a list of T cell receptor beta chains from one sample in a study of T cell responses to AZD1222 COVID-19 vaccine. Measured with immunoSEQ multiplex PCR; TCRdb has only the in-frame clones, and not every one. The sample has about 130,000 clones; around 93% are singletons. The specimen was peripheral blood, collected on day 0 of AZD1222 vaccination. The receptor set was obtained from an adult in good health. CDR3s include the opening cysteine and the closing phenylalanine or tryptophan. A D gene is named only where the DNA matches it firmly. Rows give clone size only sometimes, using once, few, many, or a class for an expanded clone.

D	V	size	J	CDR3	DNA
.	TRBV5-5	.	TRBJ2-2	CASSLVWLQGVAGELFF	TGTGCCAGCAGCTTGGTATGGTTGCAGGGAGTTGCCGGGGAGCTGTTTTTT
.	TRBV4-1	once	TRBJ2-1	CASSPWTSPLRGYNEQFF	TGCGCCAGCAGCCCTTGGACGTCTCCCTTACGTGGGTACAATGAGCAGTTCTTC
.	TRBV5-1	.	TRBJ2-1	CASSLGLTRGGEQFF	TGCGCCAGCAGCTTGGGACTTACCAGGGGAGGTGAGCAGTTCTTC
.	TRBV4-2	.	TRBJ2-3	CASSQDIQGVTDTQYF	TGTGCCAGCAGCCAAGATATCCAGGGAGTGACAGATACGCAGTATTTT
TRBD2	TRBV6-2/TRBV6-3	.	TRBJ2-5	CASSWTSEETQYF	TGTGCCAGCAGTTGGACTAGCGAGGAGACCCAGTACTTC
.	TRBV6-2/TRBV6-3	.	TRBJ1-6	CASSYSSWQGIGSPLHF	TGTGCCAGCAGTTACTCTAGTTGGCAGGGTATCGGATCACCCCTCCACTTT
.	TRBV6-1	.	TRBJ2-7	CASSGLAGTLPYEQYF	TGTGCCAGCAGTGGTCTGGCCGGGACACTACCCTACGAGCAGTACTTC
.	TRBV7-9	.	TRBJ1-1	CASSLGRGVTEAFF	TGTGCCAGCAGCTTGGGCCGGGGTGTCACTGAAGCTTTCTTT
.	TRBV9	.	TRBJ2-5	CASSKTEETQYF	TGTGCCAGCAGCAAGACCGAAGAGACCCAGTACTTC
.	TRBV6-5	.	TRBJ1-2	CASRPRGYGYTF	TGTGCCAGCAGGCCTCGTGGGTATGGCTACACCTTC
.	TRBV9	.	TRBJ1-1	CASSGMNTEAFF	TGTGCCAGCAGCGGCATGAACACTGAAGCTTTCTTT
.	TRBV28	.	TRBJ1-1	CASSLLSGNTEAFF	TGTGCCAGCAGTCTACTCTCAGGGAACACTGAAGCTTTCTTT
TRBD1	TRBV28	.	TRBJ1-2	CASRERGQGGYTF	TGTGCCAGCAGGGAAAGGGGGCAAGGTGGCTACACCTTC
.	TRBV2	.	TRBJ1-1	CASRADSGGAFF	TGTGCCAGCAGGGCGGACAGCGGTGGAGCTTTCTTT
.	TRBV25-1	.	TRBJ2-7	CASSGMGRFSSYEQYF	TGTGCCAGCAGTGGTATGGGTCGGTTTAGCTCCTACGAGCAGTACTTC
.	TRBV28	.	TRBJ2-7	CASSTYYHPDGSYEQYF	TGTGCCAGCAGTACTTACTACCACCCGGACGGCTCCTACGAGCAGTACTTC
.	TRBV7-2	.	TRBJ1-2	CASSLDPRAYGYTF	TGTGCCAGCAGCTTAGATCCGCGGGCCTATGGCTACACCTTC
TRBD2	TRBV10-3	.	TRBJ2-1	CAISAGTSGGSYNEQFF	TGTGCCATCAGTGCTGGGACTAGCGGGGGGTCTTACAATGAGCAGTTCTTC
.	TRBV5-4	once	TRBJ1-1	CASSTGYVATEAFF	TGTGCCAGCAGCACGGGGTACGTGGCCACTGAAGCTTTCTTT
TRBD1	TRBV7-2	.	TRBJ2-7	CASSLGGQGAYEQYF	TGTGCCAGCAGCTTAGGGGGACAGGGGGCCTACGAGCAGTACTTC
TRBD1	TRBV19	.	TRBJ1-5	CASTAGQVGQPQHF	TGTGCCAGTACCGCGGGACAGGTGGGCCAGCCCCAGCATTTT
TRBD1	TRBV28	.	TRBJ2-5	CASSTPGQGKETQYF	TGTGCCAGCAGTACACCGGGACAGGGGAAAGAGACCCAGTACTTC
.	TRBV15	once	TRBJ1-2	CATSSSDSTYGYTF	TGTGCCACCAGCAGTTCTGACTCCACCTATGGCTACACCTTC
TRBD2	TRBV11-2	.	TRBJ2-1	CASSSVWTSTYNEQFF	TGTGCCAGCAGCTCCGTTTGGACTAGCACCTACAATGAGCAGTTCTTC
.	TRBV6-5	.	TRBJ1-1	CASSYREANTEAFF	TGTGCCAGCAGTTACAGGGAGGCGAACACTGAAGCTTTCTTT
.	TRBV18	.	TRBJ1-2	CASSPQTEHGYTF	TGTGCCAGCTCACCACAGACAGAACATGGCTACACCTTC
TRBD1	TRBV5-4	.	TRBJ1-2	CASSLDRGLDGYTF	TGTGCCAGCAGCTTGGACAGGGGGCTAGATGGCTACACCTTC
.	TRBV19	.	TRBJ1-5	CASGRGPQHF	TGTGCCAGTGGGAGAGGGCCCCAGCATTTT
.	TRBV12-3/TRBV12-4	.	TRBJ1-1	CASSPLNTEAFF	TGTGCCAGCAGTCCTCTTAACACTGAAGCTTTCTTT
.	TRBV6-4	medium-sized	TRBJ2-6	CASSEISGANVLTF	TGTGCCAGCAGTGAAATCTCTGGGGCCAACGTCCTGACTTTC
.	TRBV18	.	TRBJ1-2	CASSHGQLNYGYTF	TGTGCCAGCTCACACGGACAGCTAAACTATGGCTACACCTTC
.	TRBV5-6	.	TRBJ1-1	CASSLSGTVNTEAFF	TGTGCCAGCAGCTTGAGCGGGACGGTGAACACTGAAGCTTTCTTT
.	TRBV19	.	TRBJ2-7	CASSTGTGTSEQYF	TGTGCCAGTAGTACCGGGACAGGGACTAGCGAGCAGTACTTC